The 23 T cell receptor beta chains in this list originate from one sample, sequenced in a study of cytotoxic CD8 clonotypes in ibrutinib-treated CLL. Here immunoSEQ multiplex PCR was the method, and the copy in TCRdb shows in-frame clones only, minus some. The sample consists of around 310,000 clones, almost 80% of them appearing once. The material sequenced was PBMCs, taken before ibrutinib treatment. Receptors were obtained from a human donor with chronic lymphocytic leukemia.

The chain recombines TRBV14 with TRBJ1-2, with D possibly being TRBD1 (5 bases). This CDR3 spans 15 amino acids. CDR1 is SGHDN and CDR2 is FVKESK in the germline V gene. Trimming cost V 0 bases and J 8 bases, with 16 bases left between them. The CDR3 region has the DNA TGTGCCAGCAGCCAAGACACCTGGGTTACAGGAGGCTACACCTTC. Protein: CASSQDTWVTGGYTF. The variable domain in full, with the rest retrieved from reference TRBV14 and TRBJ1-2, is EAGVTQFPSHSVIEKGQTVTLRCDPISGHDNLYWYRRVMGKEIKFLLHFVKESKQDESGMPNNRFLAERTGGTYSTLKVQPAELEDSGVYFCASSQDTWVTGGYTFGSGTRLTVV.

This clone has only one observation. This chain joins TRBV9 and TRBJ2-2; TRBD2 aligns across 7 bases. This CDR3 is 15 amino acids long. Per germline, CDR1 SGDLS and CDR2 YYNGEE. The V and J ends lost 4 bases and 3 bases, in that order; junction bases with no gene match: 6. CDR3 protein: CASSRRTRDTGELFF. The CDR3 DNA reads TGTGCCAGCAGCCGGCGGACTAGGGACACCGGGGAGCTGTTTTTT.

The CDR3 loop reads CASSPTPGWATGELFF. In DNA, the CDR3 is TGTGCCAGCAGTCCCACTCCAGGGTGGGCCACCGGGGAGCTGTTTTTT. The chain couples TRBV27 to TRBJ2-2; D is possibly TRBD1 (5 bases). Per germline, CDR1 MNHEY and CDR2 SMNVEV (reference sequence). The CDR3 sequence is 16 residues long. The V end lost 5 bases, the J end lost 4 bases, and 17 bases lay between the germline ends.

This chain connects TRBV6-6 to TRBJ2-5, with D perhaps matching TRBD1 (5 bases). Germline CDR1 MNHNY, CDR2 SVGAGI (reference sequence). Deletions cut 7 bases from V and 1 base from J, with 13 bases between. The CDR3 extends over 14 amino acids. CDR3 sequence: CASTGRGPQETQYF. The CDR3 bases are TGTGCCAGCACCGGAAGGGGCCCCCAAGAGACCCAGTACTTC.

A few counts support this clone. V is TRBV2 and J is TRBJ2-7; possibly TRBD1 or TRBD2 for D (5 bases each). Germline-derived CDR1 and CDR2 are SNHLY and FYNNEI. This CDR3 is built from 12 residues. V lost 11 bases and J 4 bases, leaving 15 bases between the germline ends. CDR3 sequence: CAQRGTLYEQYF. The CDR3 coding sequence is TGTGCCCAGAGAGGGACGTTATACGAGCAGTACTTC.

This chain uses TRBV30 with TRBJ1-5; TRBD1 might be the D (6 bases). This CDR3 has 13 amino acids. Germline CDR1 is GTSNPN and CDR2 is SVGIG (reference sequence). V was trimmed by 0 bases and J by 9 bases, leaving 12 bases between them. Here the CDR3 DNA reads TGTGCCTGGAGTGTTCAGGGAGGGGGGCCCCAGCATTTT. Protein sequence: CAWSVQGGGPQHF.

The V call is TRBV4-3, the J call TRBJ1-2; TRBD1 matches at 7 bases. Per the germline V gene, CDR1 is LGHNA and CDR2 is YSLEER. The CDR3 sequence is 15 residues long. Trimming cost V 0 bases and J 8 bases; bases outside gene matches: 9. The CDR3 DNA follows: TGCGCCAGCAGCCAAGATCGCGGGACAGTCAAGGGCTACACCTTC. Amino acid sequence: CASSQDRGTVKGYTF.

This clone was counted only a few times. The chain couples TRBV18 to TRBJ2-5; D unresolved. Germline V lookup: CDR1 KGHSH, CDR2 LQKENI. V lost 2 bases to trimming and J lost 1 base, with 11 bases between them. The CDR3 runs 15 residues. DNA for the CDR3: TGTGCCAGCTCACCAATCGCCCGGATCCAAGAGACCCAGTACTTC. This translates into CASSPIARIQETQYF.

This clone was detected only a few times. The genes are TRBV2 and TRBJ1-2; unclear D gene. Trimming pared 1 base from V and 4 bases from J, leaving 10 bases between. The CDR3 length is 14 residues. CDR1 and CDR2 (germline): SNHLY, FYNNEI. The chain's CDR3 is CASSEDRVTYGYTF. The CDR3 DNA reads as TGTGCCAGCAGTGAAGATAGAGTGACCTATGGCTACACCTTC.

This rearrangement joins TRBV30 to TRBJ2-1, with no clear D. The CDR3 contains 11 residues. Germline V lookup: CDR1 GTSNPN, CDR2 SVGIG (reference sequence). Trimming took 6 bases from V and 9 from J, leaving 12 bases between them. In DNA form, the CDR3 reads TGTGCCTGCCACTCGCTGGGTGAGCAGTTCTTC. This codes for CACHSLGEQFF.

This clone was seen once. The chain joins TRBV28 to TRBJ2-3; D is undetermined. Germline V gives CDR1 MDHEN, CDR2 SYDVKM. This CDR3 has 12 residues. V lost 3 bases and J 10 bases, leaving 11 bases between the germline ends. DNA of the CDR3: TGTGCCAGCAGTTTCACCCCCAGTCCGCAGTATTTT. Translated, it gives CASSFTPSPQYF. The entire variable domain, with the rest obtained from reference TRBV28 and TRBJ2-3, is as follows: DVKVTQSSRYLVKRTGEKVFLECVQDMDHENMFWYRQDPGLGLRLIYFSYDVKMKEKGDIPEGYSVSREKKERFSLILESASTNQTSMYLCASSFTPSPQYFGPGTRLTVL.

The chain carries TRBV7-6 and TRBJ2-1; the D call may be TRBD1 or TRBD2 (5 bases each). The germline CDR1 and CDR2 sequences are SGHVS and FNYEAQ. The V and J ends lost 5 bases and 10 bases respectively, with 12 bases between them. CDR3 length equals 12 residues. In DNA form, the CDR3 reads TGTGCCAGCAGCCCCGTGGGGGACGAGCAGTTCTTC. It specifies CASSPVGDEQFF.

The CDR3 DNA follows: TGTGCCAGCAGCAGGAGACTAGCGGGAACCTACGAGCAGTACTTC. Translating it yields CASSRRLAGTYEQYF. The chain carries TRBV5-5 and TRBJ2-7; 11 bases are shared with TRBD2. Germline trimming cut 4 bases from V and 2 bases from J; bases unmatched to any gene: 5. The CDR3 extends over 15 amino acids. Germline CDR1 is SGHKS and CDR2 is YYEKEE (reference sequence).

V is TRBV30 and J is TRBJ2-2; 12 bases agree with TRBD2. Germline assignment: CDR1 GTSNPN and CDR2 SVGIG (reference sequence). The CDR3 totals 15 residues. V shed 4 bases, J shed 5 bases, and the junction held 5 bases outside the gene matches. The CDR3 DNA follows: TGTGCCTGGAACCGACTAGCGGGAGTTACCGGGGAGCTGTTTTTT. Translated, it gives CAWNRLAGVTGELFF.

The chain has TRBV7-8 and TRBJ1-2; D might be TRBD1 (5 bases). The germline V and J ends were trimmed by 5 bases and 5 bases, with 18 bases remaining between them. CDR3 length equals 15 residues. Germline assignment: CDR1 SGHVS and CDR2 FQNEAQ. CDR3 amino acids: CASSHPVRGKYGYTF. The CDR3 DNA reads as TGTGCCAGCAGCCACCCGGTCCGGGGGAAGTATGGCTACACCTTC. The variable domain in full, with the rest retrieved from reference TRBV7-8 and TRBJ1-2, is GAGVSQSPRYKVAKRGQDVALRCDPISGHVSLFWYQQALGQGPEFLTYFQNEAQLDKSGLPSDRFFAERPEGSVSTLKIQRTQQEDSAVYLCASSHPVRGKYGYTFGSGTRLTVV.

In its sample, this clone was seen a few times. The chain uses TRBV5-4 and TRBJ2-2, with D possibly matching TRBD1 (6 bases). The V and J ends lost 3 bases and 4 bases respectively, with 10 bases between them. The CDR3 sequence is 14 residues long. Germline V gene sequence: CDR1 SGHNT, CDR2 YYREEE (reference sequence). Here the CDR3 reads CASSSGESTGELFF. The CDR3 DNA reads as TGTGCCAGCAGCTCAGGGGAAAGCACCGGGGAGCTGTTTTTT.

The chain uses TRBV18 and TRBJ2-3, with D perhaps matching TRBD1 (5 bases). Trimming took off 0 bases at V and 0 bases at J, with 19 bases between the two ends. This CDR3 region has 19 residues. In germline, CDR1 is KGHSH, CDR2 LQKENI. The CDR3 nucleotides are TGTGCCAGCTCACCACCTCTGCTGACAGACCCCTCTAGCACAGATACGCAGTATTTT. Its protein is CASSPPLLTDPSSTDTQYF.

The CDR3 spells CASSTGTGLWETQYF. The CDR3 coding sequence is TGCGCCAGCAGCACCGGGACAGGCCTATGGGAGACCCAGTACTTC. The rearrangement joins TRBV5-1 to TRBJ2-5, with TRBD1 matching 8 bases. Germline CDR1 and CDR2: SGHRS and YFSETQ. V lost 4 bases, J lost 5 bases, and 10 bases stayed unmatched. The CDR3 extends over 15 amino acids.

The rearrangement uses TRBV18 and TRBJ2-2, with 9 bases that match TRBD2. Germline assignment: CDR1 KGHSH and CDR2 LQKENI. J was trimmed by 2 bases and V by 3 bases; bases with no gene match: 4. The CDR3 runs to 16 residues. In nucleotides, the CDR3 is TGTGCCAGCTCACCTGCTAGCGGGATAAACACCGGGGAGCTGTTTTTT. Translating it yields CASSPASGINTGELFF. The whole variable domain, remainder taken from reference TRBV18 and TRBJ2-2, is NAGVMQNPRHLVRRRGQEARLRCSPMKGHSHVYWYRQLPEEGLKFMVYLQKENIIDESGMPKERFSAEFPKEGPSILRIQQVVRGDSAAYFCASSPASGINTGELFFGEGSRLTVL.

The CDR3 coding sequence is TGCGCCAGCAGCGAACAGGGAGAATACACCGGGGAGCTGTTTTTT. The encoded protein is CASSEQGEYTGELFF. The gene calls are TRBV5-1 and TRBJ2-2; D is possibly TRBD1 (6 bases). The ends were cut back, 4 bases at V and 3 bases at J, with 13 bases in the middle. CDR1 and CDR2 (germline): SGHRS, YFSETQ. The length of the CDR3 is 15 residues.

The gene calls are TRBV6-6 and TRBJ2-7, with D possibly matching TRBD2 (6 bases). Germline V lookup: CDR1 MNHNY, CDR2 SVGAGI (reference sequence). With 0 bases removed from V and 4 bases from J, the gap between germline ends came to 10 bases. The CDR3 runs 14 residues. DNA of the CDR3: TGTGCCAGCAGTTACTCTGGGGAGGCGTACGAGCAGTACTTC. Translation: CASSYSGEAYEQYF.

The chain recombines TRBV27 with TRBJ1-2; 11 bases map to TRBD1. Germline trimming cut 5 bases from V and 5 bases from J; bases unmatched to any gene: 10. The CDR3 has 16 residues. Germline assignment: CDR1 MNHEY and CDR2 SMNVEV (reference sequence). CDR3 sequence: CASSPGDRGSPYGYTF. In DNA form, the CDR3 reads TGTGCCAGCAGTCCGGGGGACAGGGGGTCTCCTTATGGCTACACCTTC.

CDR3 nucleotide sequence: TGTGCCAGCAGCCAAACAGCGGGGACCACAGATACGCAGTATTTT. Encoded protein: CASSQTAGTTDTQYF. The chain links TRBV4-2 to TRBJ2-3, with 7 bases identical to TRBD2. In germline, CDR1 is LGHNA, CDR2 YNFKEQ. The CDR3 spans 15 residues. V trimming: 2 bases; J trimming: 2 bases; junction bases outside the gene matches: 4.